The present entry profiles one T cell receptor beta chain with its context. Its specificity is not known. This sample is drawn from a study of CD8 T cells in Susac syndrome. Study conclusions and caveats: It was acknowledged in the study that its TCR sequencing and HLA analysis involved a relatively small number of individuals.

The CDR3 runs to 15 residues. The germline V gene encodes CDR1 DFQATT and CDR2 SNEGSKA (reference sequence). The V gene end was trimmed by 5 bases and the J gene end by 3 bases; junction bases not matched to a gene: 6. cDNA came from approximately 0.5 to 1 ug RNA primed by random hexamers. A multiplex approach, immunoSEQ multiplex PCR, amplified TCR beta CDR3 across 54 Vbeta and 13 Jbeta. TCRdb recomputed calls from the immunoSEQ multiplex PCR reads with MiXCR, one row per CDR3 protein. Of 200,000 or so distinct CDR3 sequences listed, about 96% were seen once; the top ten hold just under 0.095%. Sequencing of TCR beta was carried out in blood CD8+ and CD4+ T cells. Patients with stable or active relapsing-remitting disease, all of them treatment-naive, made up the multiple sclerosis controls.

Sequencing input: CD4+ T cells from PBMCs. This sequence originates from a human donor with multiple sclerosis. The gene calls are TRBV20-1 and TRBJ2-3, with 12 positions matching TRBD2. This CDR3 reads CSALGLAGLTDTQYF. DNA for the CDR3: TGCAGTGCTCTTGGACTAGCGGGACTAACAGATACGCAGTATTTT.